The T cell receptor (beta chain) under discussion was sequenced for a study of blood T cell repertoires in COVID-19. Study information: Acute-phase and convalescent COVID-19 samples originated in the United States, Italy and Spain.

This clone was counted a single time. Assay: immunoSEQ multiplex PCR; the TCRdb copy retains only in-frame clones and omits some. The sample includes roughly 34,000 clones, roughly 85% seen only once; the top ten take 7.5% to 10%. The CDR3 is 14 amino acids. Germline assignment: CDR1 LNHDA and CDR2 SQIVND (reference sequence). Trimming removed 6 bases from V and 5 bases from J; junction bases left unmatched: 5. Sequenced input: peripheral blood. This TCR derives from a man of 80 years or more with active COVID-19. The chain links TRBV19 to TRBJ2-2, with 8 nucleotides matching TRBD1. In DNA, the CDR3 is TGTGCCAGTAGACTTACAGGGGGAACCGGGGAGCTGTTTTTT. Encoded protein: CASRLTGGTGELFF.